Following are 14 T cell receptor beta chains from one sample sequenced in a study of blood T cell repertoires in COVID-19. Sequencing used immunoSEQ multiplex PCR; TCRdb keeps in-frame clones, though not all of them. Among roughly 270,000 clones listed, approximately 85% were seen once. Sequenced input: peripheral blood. These receptor sequences come from a man aged 50 or older with active or convalescent COVID-19.

This clone appeared a few times. This chain uses TRBV4-1 with TRBJ2-7; D is possibly TRBD1 (5 bases). The CDR3 extends over 14 amino acids. V was clipped by 5 bases and J by 0 bases, with 11 bases between them. Germline CDR1 is MGHRA and CDR2 is YSYEKL. CDR3 in DNA: TGCGCCAGCAGCTCCTTGACAGCCTCCTACGAGCAGTACTTC. This encodes CASSSLTASYEQYF.

This clone was observed a single time. V gene TRBV5-6 combines with J gene TRBJ2-3; no definite D call. V was clipped by 4 bases and J by 1 base, with 10 bases between them. Germline values: CDR1 SGHDT, CDR2 YYEEEE. The CDR3 sequence is 14 residues long. In DNA form, the CDR3 reads TGTGCCAGCAGCCGCCGCGGTGGCACAGATACGCAGTATTTT. Its translation is CASSRRGGTDTQYF.

The count of this clone is one. The gene calls are TRBV7-3 and TRBJ2-1; 8 positions agree with TRBD1. CDR1 is SGHTA, CDR2 FQGTGA, per germline. The CDR3 covers 15 residues. V dropped 4 bases and J dropped 9; count of bases not matched to a gene: 11. The chain's CDR3 is CASSSRTGWVGEQFF. The CDR3 DNA is TGTGCCAGCAGCTCAAGGACAGGGTGGGTGGGTGAGCAGTTCTTC.

This clone was recorded a few times. This chain joins TRBV1 and TRBJ2-7; the table's TRBD2 call for D was not verified on the DNA. TRBV1 is listed as a pseudogene. The CDR3 is made up of 18 amino acids. CDR3: CTSSQDEVPGDFPYEQYF. For the CDR3, the DNA is TGCACCAGCAGCCAAGATGAGGTCCCGGGGGACTTCCCCTACGAGCAGTACTTC.

The V call is TRBV18, the J call TRBJ1-2; TRBD1 agrees at 9 bases. The CDR3 covers 15 residues. CDR1 and CDR2 from the germline V gene are KGHSH and LQKENI. Trimming cost V 2 bases and J 3 bases; bases outside gene matches: 4. CDR3 sequence reads: CASSPTGGRDYGYTF. The CDR3 bases are TGTGCCAGCTCACCAACAGGGGGCAGAGACTATGGCTACACCTTC.

In its sample, this clone was seen a few times. The gene calls are TRBV9 and TRBJ1-2; tentatively, D is TRBD1 (6 bases). Trimming took off 4 bases at V and 8 bases at J, with 21 bases between the two ends. Germline-derived CDR1 and CDR2 are SGDLS and YYNGEE. The CDR3 sequence is 15 residues long. CDR3 nucleotides: TGTGCCAGCAGCCCGGGACACCTATTTCCCGGGGGCTACACCTTC. It translates to CASSPGHLFPGGYTF.

The rearrangement joins TRBV18 to TRBJ2-1; D is uncertain. The CDR3 spans 17 residues. CDR1 is KGHSH, CDR2 LQKENI, per germline. Trimming removed 1 base at V and 2 bases at J, with 15 bases between. CDR3 amino acids: CASSPRAPGPTYNEQFF. As DNA, the CDR3 is TGTGCCAGCTCACCACGGGCGCCCGGCCCTACCTACAATGAGCAGTTCTTC.

The V gene is TRBV7-9, the J gene TRBJ1-3; no firm D call. The V gene's germline CDR1 is SEHNR and CDR2 FQNEAQ (reference sequence). The V end lost 5 bases, the J end lost 5 bases, and 10 bases lay between the germline ends. CDR3 length equals 13 residues. CDR3 coding DNA: TGTGCCAGCAGCCGGGTCGACCGAAACACCATATATTTT. Residues: CASSRVDRNTIYF. The entire variable domain, with the rest obtained from reference TRBV7-9 and TRBJ1-3, is as follows: DTGVSQNPRHKITKRGQNVTFRCDPISEHNRLYWYRQTLGQGPEFLTYFQNEAQLEKSRLLSDRFSAERPKGSFSTLEIQRTEQGDSAMYLCASSRVDRNTIYFGEGSWLTVV.

In regard to this clone: Other nucleotide sequences from this sample produce the same CDR3. The rearrangement joins TRBV3-1 (or the pseudogene TRBV3-2) to TRBJ2-7; 10 bases fit TRBD2. This CDR3 comprises 15 residues. In germline, CDR1 is LGHDT, CDR2 YNNKEL (reference sequence). Germline trimming cut 3 bases from V and 2 bases from J; bases unmatched to any gene: 4. The CDR3 nucleotides are TGTGCCAGCAGCCAGGGCCTAGCGGGAGCCTACGAGCAGTACTTC. Translation gives CASSQGLAGAYEQYF.

The rearrangement uses TRBV5-5 and TRBJ2-7, with 7 positions matching TRBD2. V lost 3 bases, J lost 6 bases, and 6 bases stayed unmatched. The CDR3 consists of 13 residues. Germline lookup yields CDR1 SGHKS and CDR2 YYEKEE (reference sequence). CDR3 amino acids: CASSSGGGFEQYF. The CDR3, as DNA: TGTGCCAGCAGCTCCGGGGGAGGGTTCGAGCAGTACTTC.

The chain links TRBV3-1 (or the pseudogene TRBV3-2) to TRBJ1-2; 8 nucleotides match TRBD1. This CDR3 region has 13 residues. The V gene's germline CDR1 is LGHDT and CDR2 YNNKEL (reference sequence). The V gene end was trimmed by 3 bases and the J gene end by 8 bases; junction bases not matched to a gene: 5. The CDR3 coding sequence is TGTGCCAGCAGCCAGGGACAGGCAAGGGGCTACACCTTC. Protein: CASSQGQARGYTF.

The rearrangement joins TRBV18 to TRBJ1-1; 7 bases align to TRBD1. The CDR3 runs 19 residues. Per germline, CDR1 KGHSH and CDR2 LQKENI. V lost 6 bases to trimming and J lost 1 base; unmatched junction nucleotides: 20. The CDR3: CASSRLLAGGVQTNTEAFF. For the CDR3, the DNA is TGTGCCAGCTCCCGCCTTTTAGCAGGGGGTGTCCAGACGAACACTGAAGCTTTCTTT.

This chain connects TRBV5-3 to TRBJ1-2; unclear D gene. TRBV5-3 is known as an ORF, though its function is uncertain. V was shortened by 2 bases and J by 4 bases, with 9 bases between the two germline ends. This CDR3 comprises 13 residues. CDR3 bases: TGTGCCAGAAGCTTATATGTCCGCTATGGCTACACCTTC. As protein: CARSLYVRYGYTF.

The chain links TRBV19 to TRBJ2-1; TRBD2 matches 12 bases. Germline V CDR1 and CDR2: LNHDA, SQIVND (reference sequence). The V segment lost 10 bases and the J segment 7 bases; nucleotides outside the gene matches: 11. The CDR3 covers 15 residues. CDR3: CATQRLAGEWNEQFF. The CDR3 bases are TGTGCCACCCAACGACTAGCGGGAGAGTGGAATGAGCAGTTCTTC.